These 20 T cell receptor beta chains were sequenced from one sample in a study of shared clonotypes between healthy human individuals. This table comes from immunoSEQ multiplex PCR, and its TCRdb copy is limited to in-frame clones, with some not included. Among around 100,000 clones listed, roughly 70% were seen once. The sequencing input was memory CD8+ T cells sorted from blood. Subset defined: CD45RO+ cells pooled with CCR7-negative TemRA cells. All receptors derive from a woman aged 30 to 39 in good health.

The rearrangement uses TRBV7-9 and TRBJ2-7; unclear D gene. The germline gives CDR1 SEHNR, CDR2 FQNEAQ (reference sequence). Trimming shortened V by 5 bases and J by 3 bases, and 14 bases separated the two germline ends. There are 14 residues in the CDR3. The CDR3 nucleotides are TGTGCCAGCAGCAGAGCTGGACCAGACTACGAGCAGTACTTC. It encodes CASSRAGPDYEQYF. The variable domain in full, completed from reference TRBV7-9 and TRBJ2-7, reads DTGVSQNPRHKITKRGQNVTFRCDPISEHNRLYWYRQTLGQGPEFLTYFQNEAQLEKSRLLSDRFSAERPKGSFSTLEIQRTEQGDSAMYLCASSRAGPDYEQYFGPGTRLTVT.

This chain uses TRBV28 with TRBJ2-6, with D hard to call. Trimming stripped 3 bases from V and 2 bases from J, with 8 bases between. Looked up from germline, CDR1 is MDHEN and CDR2 is SYDVKM. The length of the CDR3 is 15 residues. Here the CDR3 DNA reads TGTGCCAGCAGTTTCGGTCAGGCTGGGGCCAACGTCCTGACTTTC. Translating it yields CASSFGQAGANVLTF.

The rearrangement links TRBV5-4 to TRBJ1-2; D call uncertain. The germline V and J ends were trimmed by 1 base and 8 bases, with 12 bases remaining between them. This CDR3 is built from 13 residues. CDR1 and CDR2 from the germline V gene are SGHNT and YYREEE (reference sequence). CDR3 DNA: TGTGCCAGCAGCTTGATCCAAGGATACGGCTACACCTTC. This sequence encodes CASSLIQGYGYTF.

The J gene is TRBJ2-7, the V gene TRBV19; D gene ambiguous. Germline loops: CDR1 LNHDA, CDR2 SQIVND (reference sequence). V dropped 1 base and J dropped 2 bases, with 18 bases sitting between them. This CDR3 comprises 17 residues. CDR3 sequence reads: CASSIGAGRVAAYEQYF. The CDR3 DNA follows: TGTGCCAGTAGTATAGGGGCTGGTCGGGTAGCAGCCTACGAGCAGTACTTC.

The chain uses TRBV5-4 and TRBJ2-7; TRBD2 aligns across 7 bases. From germline, CDR1 is SGHNT and CDR2 YYREEE (reference sequence). With 2 bases clipped from V and 5 bases from J, the junction kept 10 bases outside the gene matches. This CDR3 spans 15 amino acids. CDR3 residues: CASSFKRGSLDEQYF. The CDR3 coding sequence is TGTGCCAGCAGCTTTAAACGCGGGAGTCTCGACGAGCAGTACTTC.

The genes are TRBV19 and TRBJ1-1, with D possibly matching TRBD1 (5 bases). The V and J ends lost 10 bases and 0 bases respectively, with 12 bases between them. The CDR3 spans 13 residues. The germline V gene encodes CDR1 LNHDA and CDR2 SQIVND (reference sequence). The CDR3 here is CATGRTLNTEAFF. CDR3 coding DNA: TGTGCCACCGGTAGGACACTGAACACTGAAGCTTTCTTT. The whole variable domain, remainder taken from reference TRBV19 and TRBJ1-1, is DGGITQSPKYLFRKEGQNVTLSCEQNLNHDAMYWYRQDPGQGLRLIYYSQIVNDFQKGDIAEGYSVSREKKESFPLTVTSAQKNPTAFYLCATGRTLNTEAFFGQGTRLTVV.

A few counts support this clone. Germline is not matched at one junction end, which may reflect a read error. J is TRBJ2-7 and V is TRBV7-3; the D call may be TRBD1 or TRBD2 (5 bases each). The CDR3 extends over 13 amino acids. Per germline, CDR1 SGHTA and CDR2 FQGTGA. This CDR3 reads CASSLGTSDEQYF. In nucleotides, the CDR3 is TGTGCCAGCAGCTTAGGGACCTCCGACGAGCAGTACTTC.

This chain connects TRBV2 to TRBJ2-7, with 7 bases identical to TRBD2. The V gene end was trimmed by 4 bases and the J gene end by 0 bases; junction bases not matched to a gene: 9. This CDR3 comprises 16 residues. From germline, CDR1 is SNHLY and CDR2 FYNNEI. CDR3 nucleotide sequence: TGTGCCAGCAGTGGGGGGGGACGGAGAATCTCCTACGAGCAGTACTTC. It is translated as CASSGGGRRISYEQYF.

The rearrangement uses TRBV10-2 and TRBJ2-7; D is possibly TRBD2 (5 bases). Trimming left V 3 bases short and J 5 bases short, with 20 bases between. The CDR3 runs 16 residues. Germline lookup yields CDR1 WSHSY and CDR2 SAAADI. CDR3 nucleotides: TGCGCCAGCAGTGATTTTCGAGACACCGGGGATAACGAGCAGTACTTC. It specifies CASSDFRDTGDNEQYF.

The CDR3 region is CASSMDRGEQYF. CDR3 in DNA: TGTGCCAGCAGTATGGACAGGGGCGAGCAGTACTTC. The chain uses TRBV28 and TRBJ2-7; 9 bases fit TRBD1. Looked up from germline, CDR1 is MDHEN and CDR2 is SYDVKM. Unmatched junction bases numbered 2, after V lost 5 bases and J lost 6 bases. The CDR3 runs 12 residues.

This clone was counted a few times. This rearrangement joins TRBV27 to TRBJ2-2; D possibly corresponds to TRBD1 (6 bases). Germline V lookup: CDR1 MNHEY, CDR2 SMNVEV (reference sequence). The ends were cut back, 4 bases at V and 6 bases at J, with 9 bases in the middle. This CDR3 spans 13 amino acids. CDR3 sequence reads: CASSSGDAGELFF. DNA of the CDR3: TGTGCCAGCAGTTCAGGGGATGCCGGGGAGCTGTTTTTT.

In this sample, this clone turned up a few times. The chain carries TRBV9 and TRBJ1-1; D uncertain. Per the germline V gene, CDR1 is SGDLS and CDR2 is YYNGEE. V shed 3 bases and J shed 0 bases, with 18 bases lying between them. CDR3 size: 17 residues. The CDR3 nucleotides are TGTGCCAGCAGCGCCGGCAGTGGACCGATAATGAACACTGAAGCTTTCTTT. Protein: CASSAGSGPIMNTEAFF.

The CDR3 DNA reads as TGTGCCAGCAGCGTAGAACAGGGCGAGGAGACCCAGTACTTC. Its protein product is CASSVEQGEETQYF. V and J are TRBV7-7 and TRBJ2-5; tentative D call: TRBD1 (6 bases). V lost 5 bases and J lost 5, with 15 bases in between. Per the germline V gene, CDR1 is SSHAT and CDR2 is FNYEAQ (reference sequence). The CDR3 runs to 14 residues.

The V gene is TRBV6-5, the J gene TRBJ2-5; 12 bases align to TRBD2. J lost 2 bases, V lost 4 bases, and 5 bases had no gene match. The germline V gene has CDR1 MNHEY and CDR2 SVGAGI. The CDR3 covers 16 residues. This chain's CDR3 is CASSFSGTSGQETQYF. The CDR3 region has the DNA TGTGCCAGCAGTTTCTCCGGGACTAGCGGGCAAGAGACCCAGTACTTC.

V is TRBV28 and J is TRBJ1-1; D may be TRBD1 (5 bases). The length of the CDR3 is 15 residues. Germline V gene lookup returns CDR1 MDHEN and CDR2 SYDVKM. V shed 4 bases and J shed 4 bases, with 16 bases lying between them. CDR3 coding DNA: TGTGCCAGCAGTTGGGGGATGCCGGGGTTCACTGAAGCTTTCTTT. It is translated as CASSWGMPGFTEAFF. Combining the CDR3 with reference TRBV28 and TRBJ1-1 gives the whole variable domain DVKVTQSSRYLVKRTGEKVFLECVQDMDHENMFWYRQDPGLGLRLIYFSYDVKMKEKGDIPEGYSVSREKKERFSLILESASTNQTSMYLCASSWGMPGFTEAFFGQGTRLTVV.

The chain combines TRBV15 with TRBJ1-2; no firm D call. Germline CDR1 is LNHNV and CDR2 is YYDKDF (reference sequence). The CDR3 consists of 13 residues. V shed 1 base and J shed 4 bases, with 7 bases lying between them. The CDR3 here is CATSRATLYGYTF. CDR3 coding DNA: TGTGCCACCAGCAGAGCCACTCTCTATGGCTACACCTTC. The whole variable domain, filled in from reference TRBV15 and TRBJ1-2, reads DAMVIQNPRYQVTQFGKPVTLSCSQTLNHNVMYWYQQKSSQAPKLLFHYYDKDFNNEADTPDNFQSRRPNTSFCFLDIRSPGLGDTAMYLCATSRATLYGYTFGSGTRLTVV.

The chain has TRBV7-9 and TRBJ2-7; TRBD2 aligns across 8 bases. Unmatched junction bases numbered 16, after V lost 5 bases and J lost 4 bases. This CDR3 region has 17 residues. Germline CDR1 reads SEHNR; CDR2 reads FQNEAQ (reference sequence). The chain's CDR3 is CASSRPGSGSESYEQYF. In DNA form, the CDR3 reads TGTGCCAGCAGCCGACCCGGGAGCGGGAGCGAGTCTTACGAGCAGTACTTC.

This chain connects TRBV28 to TRBJ2-2, with D possibly being TRBD1 (6 bases). Germline V gene data show CDR1 as MDHEN and CDR2 as SYDVKM. The germline V and J ends were trimmed by 10 bases and 6 bases, with 21 bases remaining between them. This CDR3 is built from 15 residues. The CDR3 reads CATAFWQGIAGELFF. The CDR3 region has the DNA TGTGCCACCGCCTTTTGGCAGGGGATCGCCGGGGAGCTGTTTTTT.

This chain connects TRBV28 to TRBJ2-5; the match to TRBD1 covers 10 bases. The end of the DNA fits TRBJ2-7 better, so the J call may be wrong. This CDR3 spans 17 amino acids. Germline-derived CDR1 and CDR2 are MDHEN and SYDVKM. As DNA, the CDR3 is TGTGCCAGCAGTTTTTTAGGGACAGGGGAGTTATCTGACGAGCAGTACTTC. Residues: CASSFLGTGELSDEQYF.

This clone was found once. The rearrangement links TRBV29-1 to TRBJ2-3; D is ambiguous. Germline V gene sequence: CDR1 SQVTM, CDR2 ANQGSEA. The CDR3 length is 13 residues. Trimming cost V 1 base and J 2 bases, with 7 bases left between them. The CDR3 DNA follows: TGCAGCGTTGAAGGAACCTACACAGATACGCAGTATTTT. Protein: CSVEGTYTDTQYF.